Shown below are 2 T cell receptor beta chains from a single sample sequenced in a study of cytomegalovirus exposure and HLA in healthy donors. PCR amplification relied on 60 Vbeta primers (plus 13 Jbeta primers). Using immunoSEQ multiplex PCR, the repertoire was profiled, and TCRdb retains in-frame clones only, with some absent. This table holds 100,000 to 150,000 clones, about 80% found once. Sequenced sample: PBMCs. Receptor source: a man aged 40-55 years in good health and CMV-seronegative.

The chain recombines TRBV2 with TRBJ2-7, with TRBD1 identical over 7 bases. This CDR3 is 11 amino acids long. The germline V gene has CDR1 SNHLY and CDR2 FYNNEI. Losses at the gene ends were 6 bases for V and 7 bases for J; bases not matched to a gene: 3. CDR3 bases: TGTGCCAGCAGGACAGGGTTTGAGCAGTACTTC. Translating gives CASRTGFEQYF.

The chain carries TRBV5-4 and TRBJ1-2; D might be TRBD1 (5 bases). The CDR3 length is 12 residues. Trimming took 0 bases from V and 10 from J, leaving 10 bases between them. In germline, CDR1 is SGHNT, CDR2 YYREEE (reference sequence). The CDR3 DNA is TGTGCCAGCAGCTTGGTCCAGGGAAACTACACCTTC. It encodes CASSLVQGNYTF. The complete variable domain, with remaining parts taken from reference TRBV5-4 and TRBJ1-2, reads ETGVTQSPTHLIKTRGQQVTLRCSSQSGHNTVSWYQQALGQGPQFIFQYYREEENGRGNFPPRFSGLQFPNYSSELNVNALELDDSALYLCASSLVQGNYTFGSGTRLTVV.